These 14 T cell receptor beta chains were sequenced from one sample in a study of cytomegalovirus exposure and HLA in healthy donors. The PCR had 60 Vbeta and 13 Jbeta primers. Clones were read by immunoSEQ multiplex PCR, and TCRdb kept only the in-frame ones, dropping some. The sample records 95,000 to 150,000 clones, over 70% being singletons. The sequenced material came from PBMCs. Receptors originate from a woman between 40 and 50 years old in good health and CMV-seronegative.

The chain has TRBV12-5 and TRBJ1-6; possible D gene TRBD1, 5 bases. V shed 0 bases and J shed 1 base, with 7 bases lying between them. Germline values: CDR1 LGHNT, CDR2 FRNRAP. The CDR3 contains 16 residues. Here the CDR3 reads CASGLVGVSYNSPLHF. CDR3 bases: TGTGCTAGTGGTTTGGTAGGGGTGTCCTATAATTCACCCCTCCACTTT. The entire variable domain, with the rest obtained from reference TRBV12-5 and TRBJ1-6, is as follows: DARVTQTPRHKVTEMGQEVTMRCQPILGHNTVFWYRQTMMQGLELLAYFRNRAPLDDSGMPKDRFSAEMPDATLATLKIQPSEPRDSAVYFCASGLVGVSYNSPLHFGNGTRLTVT.

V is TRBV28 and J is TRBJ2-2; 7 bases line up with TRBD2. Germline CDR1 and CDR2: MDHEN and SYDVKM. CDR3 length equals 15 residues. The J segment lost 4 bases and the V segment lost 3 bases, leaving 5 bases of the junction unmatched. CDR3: CASSFPSGSTGELFF. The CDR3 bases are TGTGCCAGCAGTTTCCCTAGCGGAAGCACCGGGGAGCTGTTTTTT.

CDR3 residues: CASSGSGAGADYGYTF. DNA for the CDR3: TGTGCCAGCAGCGGATCCGGCGCAGGGGCCGACTATGGCTACACCTTC. The chain joins TRBV5-6 to TRBJ1-2, with D perhaps matching TRBD1 (6 bases). V was cut by 4 bases and J by 3 bases, with 19 bases left in between. Per germline, CDR1 SGHDT and CDR2 YYEEEE. The CDR3 spans 16 residues.

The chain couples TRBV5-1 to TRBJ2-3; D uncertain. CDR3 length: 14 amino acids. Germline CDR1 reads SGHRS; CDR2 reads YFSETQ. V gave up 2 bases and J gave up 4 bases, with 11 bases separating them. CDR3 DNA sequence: TGCGCCAGCAGCTTTTGGGCAACGCCAGATACGCAGTATTTT. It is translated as CASSFWATPDTQYF. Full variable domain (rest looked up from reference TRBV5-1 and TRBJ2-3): KAGVTQTPRYLIKTRGQQVTLSCSPISGHRSVSWYQQTPGQGLQFLFEYFSETQRNKGNFPGRFSGRQFSNSRSEMNVSTLELGDSALYLCASSFWATPDTQYFGPGTRLTVL.

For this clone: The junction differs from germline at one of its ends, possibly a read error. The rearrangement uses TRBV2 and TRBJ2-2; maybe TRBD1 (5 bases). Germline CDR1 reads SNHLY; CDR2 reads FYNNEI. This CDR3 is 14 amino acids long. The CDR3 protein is CASRAGQDTGELFF. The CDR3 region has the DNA TGTGCTAGCAGAGCAGGGCAGGACACCGGGGAGCTGTTTTTT.

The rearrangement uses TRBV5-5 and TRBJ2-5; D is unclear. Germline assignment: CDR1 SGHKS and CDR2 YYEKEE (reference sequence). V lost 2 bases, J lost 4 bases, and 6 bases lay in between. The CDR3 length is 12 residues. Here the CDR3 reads CASSLTGETQYF. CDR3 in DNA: TGTGCCAGCAGCTTAACCGGAGAGACCCAGTACTTC.

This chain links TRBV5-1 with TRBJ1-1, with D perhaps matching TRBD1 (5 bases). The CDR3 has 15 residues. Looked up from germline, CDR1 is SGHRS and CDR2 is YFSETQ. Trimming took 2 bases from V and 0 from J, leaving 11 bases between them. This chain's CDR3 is CASSFKGDMNTEAFF. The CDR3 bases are TGCGCCAGCAGCTTCAAAGGGGATATGAACACTGAAGCTTTCTTT.

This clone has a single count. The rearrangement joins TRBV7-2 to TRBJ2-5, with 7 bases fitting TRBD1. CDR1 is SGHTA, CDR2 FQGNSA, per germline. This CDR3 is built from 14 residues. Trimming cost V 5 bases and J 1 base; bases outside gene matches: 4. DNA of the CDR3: TGTGCCAGCAGCCCCGGACAGGCCCAAGAGACCCAGTACTTC. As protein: CASSPGQAQETQYF.

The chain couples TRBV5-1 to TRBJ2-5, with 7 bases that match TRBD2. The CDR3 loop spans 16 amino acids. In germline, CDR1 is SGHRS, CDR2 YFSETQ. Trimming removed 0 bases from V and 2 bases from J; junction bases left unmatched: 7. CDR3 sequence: CASSLGQGGAQETQYF. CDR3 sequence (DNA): TGCGCCAGCAGCTTGGGCCAGGGAGGGGCTCAAGAGACCCAGTACTTC.

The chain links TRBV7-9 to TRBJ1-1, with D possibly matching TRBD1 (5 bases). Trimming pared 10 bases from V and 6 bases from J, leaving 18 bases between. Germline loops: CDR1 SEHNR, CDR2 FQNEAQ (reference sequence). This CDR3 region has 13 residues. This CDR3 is CATAYSGGSEAFF. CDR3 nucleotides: TGTGCCACAGCATATAGTGGGGGGTCTGAAGCTTTCTTT. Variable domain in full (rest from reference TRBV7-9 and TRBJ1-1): DTGVSQNPRHKITKRGQNVTFRCDPISEHNRLYWYRQTLGQGPEFLTYFQNEAQLEKSRLLSDRFSAERPKGSFSTLEIQRTEQGDSAMYLCATAYSGGSEAFFGQGTRLTVV.

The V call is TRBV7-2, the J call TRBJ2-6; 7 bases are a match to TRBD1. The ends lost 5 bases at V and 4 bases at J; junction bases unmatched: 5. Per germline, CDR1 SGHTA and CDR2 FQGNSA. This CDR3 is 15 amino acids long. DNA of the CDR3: TGTGCCAGCAGCCAGACAGGGACAGGGGCCAACGTCCTGACTTTC. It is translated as CASSQTGTGANVLTF.

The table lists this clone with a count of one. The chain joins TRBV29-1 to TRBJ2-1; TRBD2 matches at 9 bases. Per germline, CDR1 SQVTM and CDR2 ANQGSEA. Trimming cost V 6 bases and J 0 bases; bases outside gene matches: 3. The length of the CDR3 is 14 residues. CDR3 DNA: TGCAGCGTCCGACTAGCGGCCTCCTACAATGAGCAGTTCTTC. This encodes CSVRLAASYNEQFF.

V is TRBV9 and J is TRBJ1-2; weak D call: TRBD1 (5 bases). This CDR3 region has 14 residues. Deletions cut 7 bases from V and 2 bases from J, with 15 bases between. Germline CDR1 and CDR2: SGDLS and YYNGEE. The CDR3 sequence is CASSIVTDNYGYTF. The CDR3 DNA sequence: TGTGCCAGCTCCATTGTGACAGACAACTATGGCTACACCTTC.

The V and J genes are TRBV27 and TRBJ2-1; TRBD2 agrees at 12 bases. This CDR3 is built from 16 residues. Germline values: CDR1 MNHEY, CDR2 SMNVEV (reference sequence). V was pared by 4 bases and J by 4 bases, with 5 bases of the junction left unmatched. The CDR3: CASSSRTSGTYNEQFF. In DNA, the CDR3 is TGTGCCAGCAGTTCCAGGACTAGCGGGACGTACAATGAGCAGTTCTTC.